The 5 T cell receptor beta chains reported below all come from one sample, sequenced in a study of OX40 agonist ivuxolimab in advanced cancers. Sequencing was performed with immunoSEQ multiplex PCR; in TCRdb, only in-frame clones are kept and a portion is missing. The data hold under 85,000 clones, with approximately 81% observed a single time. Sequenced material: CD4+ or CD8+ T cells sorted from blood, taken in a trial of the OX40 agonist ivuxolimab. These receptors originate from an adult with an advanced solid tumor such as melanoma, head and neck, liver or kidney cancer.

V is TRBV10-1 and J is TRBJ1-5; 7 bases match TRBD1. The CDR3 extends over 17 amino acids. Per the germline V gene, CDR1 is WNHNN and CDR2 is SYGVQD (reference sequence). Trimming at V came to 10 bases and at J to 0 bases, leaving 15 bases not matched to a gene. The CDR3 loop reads CANCDRAKPDSNQPQHF. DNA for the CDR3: TGCGCCAACTGCGACAGGGCCAAGCCCGATAGCAATCAGCCCCAGCATTTT.

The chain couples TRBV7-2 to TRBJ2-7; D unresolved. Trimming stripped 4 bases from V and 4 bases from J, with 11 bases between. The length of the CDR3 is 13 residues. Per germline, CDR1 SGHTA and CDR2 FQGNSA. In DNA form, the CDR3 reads TGTGCCAGCAGCTCGAACAGCCCATACGAGCAGTACTTC. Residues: CASSSNSPYEQYF.

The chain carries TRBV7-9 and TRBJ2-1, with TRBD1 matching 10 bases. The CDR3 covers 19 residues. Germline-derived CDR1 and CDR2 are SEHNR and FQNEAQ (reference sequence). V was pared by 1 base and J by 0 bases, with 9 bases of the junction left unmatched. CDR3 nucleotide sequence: TGTGCCAGCAGCTTAGTACCGGGACAGGGGAGTAGCTCCTACAATGAGCAGTTCTTC. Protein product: CASSLVPGQGSSSYNEQFF.

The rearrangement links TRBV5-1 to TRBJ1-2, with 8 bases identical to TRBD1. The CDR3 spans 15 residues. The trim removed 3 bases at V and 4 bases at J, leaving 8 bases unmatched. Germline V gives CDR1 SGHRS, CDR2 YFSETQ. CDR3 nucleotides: TGCGCCAGCAGCTCTTCAGGGGGCGCGCCCTATGGCTACACCTTC. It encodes CASSSSGGAPYGYTF.

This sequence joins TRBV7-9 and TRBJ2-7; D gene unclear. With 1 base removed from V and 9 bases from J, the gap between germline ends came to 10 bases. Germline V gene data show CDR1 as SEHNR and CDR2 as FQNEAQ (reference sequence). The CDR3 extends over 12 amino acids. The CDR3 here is CASSLDIGRQYF. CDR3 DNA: TGTGCCAGCAGCTTAGATATCGGGCGGCAGTACTTC.